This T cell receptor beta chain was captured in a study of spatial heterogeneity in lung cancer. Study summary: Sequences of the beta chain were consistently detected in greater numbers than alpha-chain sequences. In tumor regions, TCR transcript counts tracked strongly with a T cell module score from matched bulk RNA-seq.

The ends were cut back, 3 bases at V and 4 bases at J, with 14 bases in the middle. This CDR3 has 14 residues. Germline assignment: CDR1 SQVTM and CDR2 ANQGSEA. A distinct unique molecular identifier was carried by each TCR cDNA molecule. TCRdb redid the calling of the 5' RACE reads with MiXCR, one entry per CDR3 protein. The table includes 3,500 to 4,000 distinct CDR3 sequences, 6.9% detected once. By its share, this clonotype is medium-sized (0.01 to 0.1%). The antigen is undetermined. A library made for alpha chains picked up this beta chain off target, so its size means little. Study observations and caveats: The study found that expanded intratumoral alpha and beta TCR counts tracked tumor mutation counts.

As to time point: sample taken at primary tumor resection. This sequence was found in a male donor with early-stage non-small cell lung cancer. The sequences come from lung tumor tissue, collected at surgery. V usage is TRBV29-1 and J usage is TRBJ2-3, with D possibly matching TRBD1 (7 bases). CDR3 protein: CSVERGRGADTQYF. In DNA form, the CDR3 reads TGCAGCGTTGAGAGGGGGCGGGGAGCAGATACGCAGTATTTT.